Included here is one T cell receptor (beta chain) sequence, with context. Its matching antigen is unknown. CDR1 is MNHNY, CDR2 SVGAGI, per germline (reference sequence). The CDR3 covers 17 residues. V was clipped by 0 bases and J by 13 bases; unmatched bases: 11. The sample comes from a study of blood T cells in healthy people across ages. Study-level points and caveats: Strong correlation was found linking TCR beta diversity to naive T cell percentage. Estimates based on one million T cells were treated as lower bounds. Changes seen in expanded clonotypes were possibly confounded by donor CMV status left unknown.

The authors ran a second PCR of about 7 to 11 cycles using a sample-barcoded 5' primer and a J-beta primer mix. Paired-end reads containing CDR3 totaled no fewer than 2.5 million for each sample. TCRdb independently ran MiXCR on the 5' RACE reads; one entry per CDR3 protein. Here the sample spans about 780,000 distinct CDR3 sequences, 46% being singletons. The receptor's source is a man older than 75 in good health. V gene TRBV6-6 combines with J gene TRBJ2-1; 14 bases match TRBD2. The sequencing sample was made of blood. The CDR3 region has the DNA TGTGCCAGCAGTTACTCGCCCGGGACTAGCGGGAGAGAGACCCAGTTCTTC. It is translated as CASSYSPGTSGRETQFF.